This T cell receptor (beta chain) was sequenced during a study of chemoradiotherapy in HPV16-positive cancers (dated by TCRdb to about 2022). The study in broad terms: Candidate HPV-specific T-cell clones and common TCR motifs were defined by functional T-cell assays performed on cells from a couple of HPV16-positive patients. The study asked whether T-cell immunity to the HPV oncoproteins E6 and E7 changes during chemoradiotherapy and whether this immunity affects survival. The candidate HPV-specific TCRs and motifs were then tracked in TCR repertoires from some 86 patients with HPV-related cancers. What the research found in general, with its limitations: Expansion of candidate HPV-specific clones and E7-related TCR motifs was observed in the tumor microenvironment during treatment, whereas no such expansion was observed for non-HPV-specific T cells. The functional definition of HPV-specific T cells came from only a couple of HPV16-positive patients, and the survival association was reported for HPV16-positive patients. Among HPV16-positive patients, expansion of HPV-responsive T cells during chemoradiotherapy was associated with better recurrence-free survival.

Library generation was performed with the immunoSEQ multiplex PCR assay. Sourced from immuneACCESS, this table was stored by TCRdb with only in-frame sequences that have V and J called. A share of the clones is absent; for the studies checked, an unresolved V gene accounts for under half, and the remainder has no known explanation. For this sample there are fewer than 4,500 clones; about 80% appear just once. The ten most abundant clones make up 3.1% of the sample. Comment on this clone: It lacks a known antigen. Base qualities were left out, and no much larger clone turns up one base away.

Because repertoires were sampled repeatedly during chemoradiotherapy, clonal expansion in the tumor microenvironment could be followed. CDR1 and CDR2 were assigned from the germline V gene as KGHSH and LQKENI. The trim is 5 bases for V and 2 bases for J, with a gap of 9 bases between the germline ends. There are 13 amino acids in the CDR3, from cysteine to phenylalanine inclusive. Only CDR3 DNA is held: 39 bases, read in frame from base 1. This receptor was taken from a human donor with HPV-associated anogenital cancer. The chain is assembled from TRBV18 and TRBJ2-5; the D gene is perhaps TRBD1 or TRBD2, each of them matching over 5 bases. The material was tumor tissue, obtained from a patient who underwent chemoradiotherapy. The nucleotide sequence is TGTGCCAGCTCAGGGGACCTACAAGAGACCCAGTACTTC. Its translation reads: CASSGDLQETQYF.